The 5 T cell receptor beta chains in this list originate from one sample, sequenced in a study of blood T cell repertoires in COVID-19. Sequencing was performed with immunoSEQ multiplex PCR; in TCRdb, only in-frame clones are kept and a portion is missing. The sample consists of roughly 400,000 clones, less than 95% of them appearing once. The source material was PBMCs or T cells enriched from blood (not recorded which). The receptors stem from a young man who had recovered from COVID-19.

The chain uses TRBV19 and TRBJ1-1; no clear D. Trimming removed 6 bases at V and 3 bases at J, with 8 bases between. This CDR3 contains 12 residues. Germline assignment: CDR1 LNHDA and CDR2 SQIVND (reference sequence). CDR3 sequence (DNA): TGTGCCAGTAGCCCTACCTACACTGAAGCTTTCTTT. Translation gives CASSPTYTEAFF.

This chain links TRBV2 with TRBJ2-2; D unclear. CDR3 length: 14 amino acids. Germline CDR1 is SNHLY and CDR2 is FYNNEI. V was pared by 5 bases and J by 4 bases, with 11 bases between. CDR3 amino acids: CASSSRTTTGELFF. CDR3 nucleotide sequence: TGTGCCAGCAGTTCTCGCACTACCACCGGGGAGCTGTTTTTT.

The genes are TRBV5-1 and TRBJ2-7; D call uncertain. The length of the CDR3 is 14 residues. Trimming removed 0 bases at V and 2 bases at J, with 9 bases between. CDR1 and CDR2 (germline): SGHRS, YFSETQ. The CDR3 protein is CASSLVGSTYEQYF. The DNA of the CDR3 is TGCGCCAGCAGCTTGGTGGGCAGCACCTACGAGCAGTACTTC.

The CDR3: CASSPPAGGELFF. The CDR3 bases are TGTGCCAGCTCACCACCCGCGGGCGGGGAGCTGTTTTTT. The chain is built from TRBV18 and TRBJ2-2; maybe TRBD2 (5 bases). The germline V gene has CDR1 KGHSH and CDR2 LQKENI. The CDR3 is 13 amino acids. V lost 0 bases, J lost 7 bases, and 6 bases lay in between.

This clone was found a few times. The V gene is TRBV28, the J gene TRBJ2-7; D is possibly TRBD2 (5 bases). Trimming stripped 0 bases from V and 5 bases from J, with 5 bases between. CDR3 length: 12 amino acids. From germline, CDR1 is MDHEN and CDR2 SYDVKM. CDR3 residues: CASSLWRDEQYF. The CDR3 nucleotides are TGTGCCAGCAGTTTATGGAGGGACGAGCAGTACTTC.